This T cell receptor (beta chain) came from a study of blood T cell repertoires in COVID-19. At the level of the study: PBMCs, B-cell-depleted T cells, or T cells were the source of the cDNA or gDNA that made up the material.

Trimming took off 5 bases at V and 1 base at J, with 17 bases between the two ends. CDR1 and CDR2 (germline): LGHNT, FRNRAP. The CDR3 runs to 16 residues. As originally analysed: Scientists estimated how many nucleated cells there were by amplifying reference gene primers. Method: immunoSEQ multiplex PCR; TCRdb's copy keeps in-frame clones and lacks some. That table gives V, J and clone size, and the DNA gave D and trimming. Among about 220,000 clones, roughly 85% were seen once, and the ten largest hold 2% to 3%. The V call is TRBV12-5, the J call TRBJ2-5; D perhaps matches TRBD2 (6 bases). The specimen sequenced was peripheral blood. This receptor was taken from a woman in her 40s with active or convalescent COVID-19. CDR3 amino acids: CASGPGTPLPQETQYF. CDR3 DNA sequence: TGTGCTAGTGGTCCCGGGACTCCCTTACCCCAAGAGACCCAGTACTTC.